This is a list of T cell receptor beta chains from one sample in a study of CD8 T cells in Susac syndrome. TCRdb itself ran the immunoSEQ multiplex PCR reads through MiXCR, one entry per CDR3 protein. Among around 190,000 distinct CDR3 sequences, about 94% were seen once, and the ten largest hold 0.1%. The sample was CD4+ T cells from PBMCs. The source is a human donor in good health. The CDR3 runs from the conserved cysteine through the conserved F or W. Fields, in order: J gene, V gene, clone size, D gene, CDR3 DNA, CDR3 protein. D genes are given only for firm matches. Clone size appears in some rows only: once, few, many, or a class for an expanded clone.

j_gene: TRBJ1-5
v_gene: TRBV4-2
abundance: .
d_gene: .
CDR3nt: TGTGCCAGCAGCCAAGAGGGGGGAGATAGCAATCAGCCCCAGCATTTT
CDR3aa: CASSQEGGDSNQPQHF

j_gene: TRBJ2-5
v_gene: TRBV11-2
abundance: .
d_gene: .
CDR3nt: TGTGCCAGCAGCTACCTAAGGGAGACCCAGTACTTC
CDR3aa: CASSYLRETQYF

j_gene: TRBJ1-2
v_gene: TRBV20-1
abundance: .
d_gene: TRBD1
CDR3nt: TGCAGCGCATACAGAGGGGGCGGAGTTGGCTACACCTTC
CDR3aa: CSAYRGGGVGYTF

j_gene: TRBJ2-3
v_gene: TRBV4-1
abundance: once
d_gene: .
CDR3nt: TGCGCCAGCAGCCGCTACGAGGATACGCAGTATTTT
CDR3aa: CASSRYEDTQYF

j_gene: TRBJ2-2
v_gene: TRBV7-9
abundance: .
d_gene: .
CDR3nt: TGTGCCAGCAGCCTGACTTCCGGGGAGCTGTTTTTT
CDR3aa: CASSLTSGELFF

j_gene: TRBJ1-5
v_gene: TRBV6-5
abundance: .
d_gene: TRBD1
CDR3nt: TGTGCCAGCAGTTACTCGAGAGGCGGGGGACAGGGGGCAGGGCAGCCCCAGCATTTT
CDR3aa: CASSYSRGGGQGAGQPQHF

j_gene: TRBJ2-1
v_gene: TRBV7-2
abundance: .
d_gene: TRBD2
CDR3nt: TGTGCCAGCAGTCCCGCTAGCGGGAGGAGGGGTGCCGAGCAGTTCTTC
CDR3aa: CASSPASGRRGAEQFF

j_gene: TRBJ2-3
v_gene: TRBV20-1
abundance: .
d_gene: .
CDR3nt: TGCAGTGCTAGAGATCTAGGGGGGGGAACAGATACGCAGTATTTT
CDR3aa: CSARDLGGGTDTQYF

j_gene: TRBJ2-7
v_gene: TRBV6-2/TRBV6-3
abundance: .
d_gene: .
CDR3nt: TGTGCCAGCAGTTACGTTGGGCAGGGTTCGGACGAGCAGTACTTC
CDR3aa: CASSYVGQGSDEQYF

j_gene: TRBJ2-7
v_gene: TRBV6-9
abundance: .
d_gene: .
CDR3nt: TGTGCCAGCTGGAGGACAAACGAGCAGTACTTC
CDR3aa: CASWRTNEQYF

j_gene: TRBJ1-2
v_gene: TRBV30
abundance: .
d_gene: TRBD1
CDR3nt: TGTGCCTGGAGTGTACCCAGACAGGGTAACTATGGCTACACCTTC
CDR3aa: CAWSVPRQGNYGYTF

j_gene: TRBJ2-5
v_gene: TRBV20-1
abundance: few
d_gene: TRBD2
CDR3nt: TGCAGTGCTAGATTAGCGGGAGGGGGGGAGACCCAGTACTTC
CDR3aa: CSARLAGGGETQYF

j_gene: TRBJ2-4
v_gene: TRBV7-2
abundance: .
d_gene: .
CDR3nt: TGTGCCAGCAGCCCGGACGGAGCCAAAAACATTCAGTACTTC
CDR3aa: CASSPDGAKNIQYF

j_gene: TRBJ2-3
v_gene: TRBV5-4
abundance: .
d_gene: .
CDR3nt: TGTGCCAGCAGTGGACGCCCTCCCAATACGCAGTATTTT
CDR3aa: CASSGRPPNTQYF

j_gene: TRBJ2-7
v_gene: TRBV18
abundance: .
d_gene: .
CDR3nt: TGTGCCAGCTCACCACCTCGACAGGCGTCAATGTACGAGCAGTACTTC
CDR3aa: CASSPPRQASMYEQYF

j_gene: TRBJ2-5
v_gene: TRBV3-1
abundance: .
d_gene: .
CDR3nt: TGTGCCAGCAGCCCTAGGAGGGTAAACGACGGGACCCAGTACTTC
CDR3aa: CASSPRRVNDGTQYF

j_gene: TRBJ2-7
v_gene: TRBV20-1
abundance: .
d_gene: .
CDR3nt: TGCAGTGCTCGAAGAGGGGGGACAGAGCAGTACTTC
CDR3aa: CSARRGGTEQYF

j_gene: TRBJ2-1
v_gene: TRBV14
abundance: .
d_gene: .
CDR3nt: TGTGCCAGCAGCCAAGTCGAGTACGGGCAGTTCTTC
CDR3aa: CASSQVEYGQFF

j_gene: TRBJ2-3
v_gene: TRBV28
abundance: .
d_gene: .
CDR3nt: TGTGCCACCCTCCTCAGTGACACAGATACGCAGTATTTT
CDR3aa: CATLLSDTDTQYF

j_gene: TRBJ2-3
v_gene: TRBV3-1
abundance: .
d_gene: TRBD2
CDR3nt: TGTGCCAGCAGCCAAGATGCTAGCGGGGCCACAGATACGCAGTATTTT
CDR3aa: CASSQDASGATDTQYF

j_gene: TRBJ2-7
v_gene: TRBV14
abundance: once
d_gene: .
CDR3nt: TGTGCCAGCAGCCAAGTATCTGGGGACGAGCAGTACTTC
CDR3aa: CASSQVSGDEQYF

j_gene: TRBJ1-3
v_gene: TRBV29-1
abundance: .
d_gene: .
CDR3nt: TGCAGCGTGGGAATGACGACTGGAAACACCATATATTTT
CDR3aa: CSVGMTTGNTIYF

j_gene: TRBJ2-5
v_gene: TRBV12-3/TRBV12-4
abundance: .
d_gene: .
CDR3nt: TGTGCCAGCAGTTTAATAGCGGTTGAGACCCAGTACTTC
CDR3aa: CASSLIAVETQYF

j_gene: TRBJ1-5
v_gene: TRBV30
abundance: .
d_gene: TRBD1
CDR3nt: TGTGCCTGGAGTGTACGAGACAGGGACAATCAGCCCCAGCATTTT
CDR3aa: CAWSVRDRDNQPQHF

j_gene: TRBJ2-1
v_gene: TRBV9
abundance: .
d_gene: TRBD2
CDR3nt: TGTGCCAGCAGCGTAGTGGGGAGCGGGAGTCGGAATGAGCAGTTCTTC
CDR3aa: CASSVVGSGSRNEQFF

j_gene: TRBJ2-2
v_gene: TRBV4-3
abundance: .
d_gene: TRBD2
CDR3nt: TGCGCCAGCAGCCAAGGGACTAGCGGGAGAGTTGCCGGGGAGCTGTTTTTT
CDR3aa: CASSQGTSGRVAGELFF

j_gene: TRBJ2-3
v_gene: TRBV11-2
abundance: .
d_gene: .
CDR3nt: TGTGCCAGCAGCTCTTCCGGGGGGCAGGGCACGCAGTATTTT
CDR3aa: CASSSSGGQGTQYF

j_gene: TRBJ2-3
v_gene: TRBV24-1
abundance: .
d_gene: .
CDR3nt: TGTGCCACCAGCGGGCAGGGAAGCACAGATACGCAGTATTTT
CDR3aa: CATSGQGSTDTQYF

j_gene: TRBJ2-7
v_gene: TRBV10-3
abundance: .
d_gene: TRBD1
CDR3nt: TGTGCCAGTGCCGGGACAGAGAATTACGAGCAGTACTTC
CDR3aa: CASAGTENYEQYF

j_gene: TRBJ1-5
v_gene: TRBV27
abundance: .
d_gene: .
CDR3nt: TGTGCCAGCAGACTTGGGGGGGTGGGGCCCCAGCATTTT
CDR3aa: CASRLGGVGPQHF

j_gene: TRBJ2-7
v_gene: TRBV20-1
abundance: once
d_gene: TRBD2
CDR3nt: TGCAGTGCAACTCCGGGACTAGCTGGCGAGCAGTACTTC
CDR3aa: CSATPGLAGEQYF

j_gene: TRBJ1-5
v_gene: TRBV11-2
abundance: .
d_gene: .
CDR3nt: TGTGCCAGCAGCTTAGAGGCAGGGACGCCCCAGCATTTT
CDR3aa: CASSLEAGTPQHF

j_gene: TRBJ2-2
v_gene: TRBV30
abundance: .
d_gene: TRBD1
CDR3nt: TGTGCCTGGAGGCGTTGGGGACAGCTCCAGGGCACCGGGGAGCTGTTTTTT
CDR3aa: CAWRRWGQLQGTGELFF

j_gene: TRBJ2-7
v_gene: TRBV20-1
abundance: .
d_gene: TRBD2
CDR3nt: TGCAGTGCAACTAGCGGGAGCTACGAGCAGTACTTC
CDR3aa: CSATSGSYEQYF

j_gene: TRBJ2-7
v_gene: TRBV7-6
abundance: .
d_gene: .
CDR3nt: TGTGCCAGCAGCTCCCGCCTAGGCTCCTACGAGCAGTACTTC
CDR3aa: CASSSRLGSYEQYF

j_gene: TRBJ2-7
v_gene: TRBV7-2
abundance: once
d_gene: TRBD1
CDR3nt: TGTGCCAGCAGCACCGGACAGGGGAACTACGAGCAGTACTTC
CDR3aa: CASSTGQGNYEQYF

j_gene: TRBJ1-2
v_gene: TRBV4-2
abundance: .
d_gene: .
CDR3nt: TGTGCCAGCAGCGACAGTAACTATGGCTACACCTTC
CDR3aa: CASSDSNYGYTF

j_gene: TRBJ2-2
v_gene: TRBV27
abundance: .
d_gene: .
CDR3nt: TGTGCCAGCAGTACCCGGGCAGGGGAGCTGTTTTTT
CDR3aa: CASSTRAGELFF

j_gene: TRBJ2-1
v_gene: TRBV29-1
abundance: .
d_gene: TRBD2
CDR3nt: TGCAGCGTTGGGACTAGCGGGACGACGCGGTCCTACAATGAGCAGTTCTTC
CDR3aa: CSVGTSGTTRSYNEQFF

j_gene: TRBJ1-1
v_gene: TRBV29-1
abundance: .
d_gene: .
CDR3nt: TGCAGCGTTGAAGCATTGAACACTGAAGCTTTCTTT
CDR3aa: CSVEALNTEAFF

j_gene: TRBJ1-2
v_gene: TRBV29-1
abundance: .
d_gene: .
CDR3nt: TGCAGCGAGAACTATGGCTACACCTTC
CDR3aa: CSENYGYTF

j_gene: TRBJ2-3
v_gene: TRBV20-1
abundance: once
d_gene: .
CDR3nt: TGCAGTGCTAGAGACGGGATCACAGATACGCAGTATTTT
CDR3aa: CSARDGITDTQYF

j_gene: TRBJ2-7
v_gene: TRBV12-3/TRBV12-4
abundance: .
d_gene: .
CDR3nt: TGTGCCAGCAGTATAAGCGGAACTACCTACGAGCAGTACTTC
CDR3aa: CASSISGTTYEQYF

j_gene: TRBJ2-5
v_gene: TRBV28
abundance: .
d_gene: TRBD1
CDR3nt: TGTGCCAGCAGTATCCCCGGACAGGGCCAGACCCAGTACTTC
CDR3aa: CASSIPGQGQTQYF

j_gene: TRBJ1-5
v_gene: TRBV7-9
abundance: .
d_gene: .
CDR3nt: TGTGCCAGCAGCCGGGACAACGGGCCCCAGCATTTT
CDR3aa: CASSRDNGPQHF

j_gene: TRBJ2-7
v_gene: TRBV9
abundance: .
d_gene: TRBD1
CDR3nt: TGTGCCAGCAGCGTAGGGACAGGGGGCTTTTACGAGCAGTACTTC
CDR3aa: CASSVGTGGFYEQYF

j_gene: TRBJ2-7
v_gene: TRBV6-6
abundance: .
d_gene: .
CDR3nt: TGTGCCAGCAGTTACTCGTCTGGGGCGGGAGAGCAGTACTTC
CDR3aa: CASSYSSGAGEQYF

j_gene: TRBJ1-5
v_gene: TRBV28
abundance: .
d_gene: .
CDR3nt: TGTGCCAGCAGCACCCGAACCCCGTCAAATCAGCCCCAGCATTTT
CDR3aa: CASSTRTPSNQPQHF

j_gene: TRBJ1-1
v_gene: TRBV29-1
abundance: .
d_gene: .
CDR3nt: TGCAGCGTTGAGGACCGGTGGGGGGGGCACACTGAAGCTTTCTTT
CDR3aa: CSVEDRWGGHTEAFF

j_gene: TRBJ2-5
v_gene: TRBV7-2
abundance: .
d_gene: TRBD1
CDR3nt: TGTGCCAGCAGCTCAAGGGGGCGCCGGGAGACCCAGTACTTC
CDR3aa: CASSSRGRRETQYF

j_gene: TRBJ1-5
v_gene: TRBV6-2/TRBV6-3
abundance: .
d_gene: .
CDR3nt: TGTGCCAGCAGAGCAGGGAATCAGCCCCAGCATTTT
CDR3aa: CASRAGNQPQHF

j_gene: TRBJ2-1
v_gene: TRBV9
abundance: .
d_gene: .
CDR3nt: TGTGCCAGCAGCGTAATTAGCAGCTCCTACAATGAGCAGTTCTTC
CDR3aa: CASSVISSSYNEQFF

j_gene: TRBJ2-1
v_gene: TRBV5-4
abundance: few
d_gene: .
CDR3nt: TGTGCCAGCAGCTTGGCCCCGAGCTCCTACAATGAGCAGTTCTTC
CDR3aa: CASSLAPSSYNEQFF

j_gene: TRBJ2-7
v_gene: TRBV29-1
abundance: few
d_gene: TRBD1
CDR3nt: TGCAGCGTTGGTGCAGGGGGCTACGAGCAGTACTTC
CDR3aa: CSVGAGGYEQYF

j_gene: TRBJ2-7
v_gene: TRBV27
abundance: .
d_gene: .
CDR3nt: TGTGCCACCTCCAACGTCGGGGGAAGCGGCGAGCAGTACTTC
CDR3aa: CATSNVGGSGEQYF